Listed below are T cell receptor beta chains from one sample, sequenced in a study of blood T cell repertoires in COVID-19. Clones were read by immunoSEQ multiplex PCR, and TCRdb kept only the in-frame ones, dropping some. The sample carries 270,000 or so clones, 85% to 90% recorded once. The sequencing sample was made of peripheral blood. The receptors were sampled from a human donor in a cohort sampled during active COVID-19. CDR3s include the opening cysteine and the closing phenylalanine or tryptophan. The D gene is left open where the match is weak. Clone sizes are given selectively: once, few, many, or a class where the clone is expanded.

>.|.|TRBJ2-1|TRBV7-2
TGTGCCAGCAGCTTGGGCGGGAACTCCTACAATGAGCAGTTCTTC
CASSLGGNSYNEQFF
>.|.|TRBJ2-3|TRBV5-1
TGCGCCAGCAGATCTGGACAGGGAGGGGGCACAGATACGCAGTATTTT
CASRSGQGGGTDTQYF
>few|.|TRBJ1-2|TRBV14
TGTGCCAGCAGCTTTTCGCCCACACCGAACTATGGCTACACCTTC
CASSFSPTPNYGYTF
>.|.|TRBJ2-7|TRBV5-1
TGCGCCAGCAGCTTGGATCTCCTATCCTCTTCCCTCTACGGGCAGTACTTC
CASSLDLLSSSLYGQYF
>.|TRBD1|TRBJ1-6|TRBV10-3
TGTGCCACCTCCGGGACAGGGGGCGCTTATTCACCCCTCCACTTT
CATSGTGGAYSPLHF
>.|.|TRBJ1-1|TRBV18
TGTGCCAGCTCACCACGGGGAGGGGGAAGTAACACTGAAGCTTTCTTT
CASSPRGGGSNTEAFF
>.|TRBD1|TRBJ1-2|TRBV7-2
TGTGCCAGCAGCCTACGGACAGGGGGCGACTATGGCTACACCTTC
CASSLRTGGDYGYTF
>.|.|TRBJ1-2|TRBV3-1/TRBV3-2
TGTGCCAGCACCAACAGGGCTTATGGCTACACCTTC
CASTNRAYGYTF
>.|TRBD2|TRBJ2-7|TRBV19
TGTGCCAGTAGTCAGCCTAGCGGGAGCTCCTACGAGCAGTACTTC
CASSQPSGSSYEQYF
>.|TRBD1|TRBJ1-3|TRBV6-2/TRBV6-3
TGTGCCAGCAGTCGGGGACAGGCCCTCCGTTCTGGAAACACCATATATTTT
CASSRGQALRSGNTIYF
>once|TRBD2|TRBJ2-4|TRBV7-6
TGTGCCAGCAGCTCGCCGGGACTAATGGGGAACATTCAGTACTTC
CASSSPGLMGNIQYF
>.|TRBD2|TRBJ2-7|TRBV5-1
TGCGCCAGCAGCGAAAGCGGGAGGGCCTACGAGCAGTACTTC
CASSESGRAYEQYF
>.|TRBD1|TRBJ1-1|TRBV28
TGTGCCAGCAGACCCACCGGGACAGGATTGGGAAAAGCTTTCTTT
CASRPTGTGLGKAFF
>.|TRBD1|TRBJ2-7|TRBV27
TGTGCCAGCAGCCAAGGGGGCAGGTTTAACGAGCAGTACTTC
CASSQGGRFNEQYF
>.|TRBD1|TRBJ2-3|TRBV19
TGTGCCAGTAGTATGGGGGACAGGGTCCCAGATACGCAGTATTTT
CASSMGDRVPDTQYF
>.|.|TRBJ1-1|TRBV11-2
TGTGCCAGCAGCTTGCGTCAGGGCACTGAAGCTTTCTTT
CASSLRQGTEAFF
>.|.|TRBJ2-3|TRBV7-2
TGTGCCAGCAGCTTTTCCCGAGAGACTCTCACGCAGTATTTT
CASSFSRETLTQYF
>.|TRBD2|TRBJ2-1|TRBV7-9
TGTGCCAGCAGCTTTACGACTAGCGGGGAGCAGTTCTTC
CASSFTTSGEQFF
>.|.|TRBJ1-5|TRBV27
TGTGCCAGCGCCGCCCGCCGTTTGGGCCAGCCCCAGCATTTT
CASAARRLGQPQHF
>.|.|TRBJ2-7|TRBV28
TGTGCCAGCAGTTTCATCTACGAGCAGTACTTC
CASSFIYEQYF
>.|TRBD1|TRBJ1-1|TRBV10-1
TGCGCCAGCAGTGCAACTGGACAGGGGCGCAGCGGCACTGAAGCTTTCTTT
CASSATGQGRSGTEAFF
>.|.|TRBJ1-2|TRBV6-6
TGTGCCAGCACAGGCAGGGGTGGCGTATCCTATGGCTACACCTTC
CASTGRGGVSYGYTF
>.|.|TRBJ2-1|TRBV11-3
TGTGCCAGCAGCTCTCTAGTGGACAATGAGCAGTTCTTC
CASSSLVDNEQFF
>.|TRBD2|TRBJ2-7|TRBV7-2
TGTGCCAGCAGCTTAGTACCGGGACTAGCCATTTCCAACGAGCAGTACTTC
CASSLVPGLAISNEQYF
>once|.|TRBJ2-3|TRBV4-1
TGCGCCAGCAGCCTCCGCGGACAGCCTTCTAGCACAGATACGCAGTATTTT
CASSLRGQPSSTDTQYF
>.|TRBD2|TRBJ2-3|TRBV7-2
TGTGCCAGCAGCTCAATCTGGACTAGCGGGACCACCACAGATACGCAGTATTTT
CASSSIWTSGTTTDTQYF
>once|TRBD1|TRBJ2-2|TRBV4-3
TGCGCCAGCAGCCAAGATTGGGCAGGGGGCACCGGGGAGCTGTTTTTT
CASSQDWAGGTGELFF
>.|.|TRBJ2-1|TRBV27
TGTGCCAGCAAGGACTTGAGCTCCTACAATGAGCAGTTCTTC
CASKDLSSYNEQFF
>once|TRBD1|TRBJ1-4|TRBV19
TGTGCCAGTAGTGTGACAGGGGTTACTGAAAAACTGTTTTTT
CASSVTGVTEKLFF
>.|TRBD1|TRBJ1-2|TRBV28
TGTGCCAGCAGCTCAGGGGGGACAGTAGAGGGCTACACCTTC
CASSSGGTVEGYTF
>.|.|TRBJ1-1|TRBV7-7
TGTGCCAGCAGCTCCGTCCGGGGGGGGCGCAGGCCCCTTTCCTCTAACACTGAAGCTTTCTTT
CASSSVRGGRRPLSSNTEAFF
>.|.|TRBJ1-5|TRBV27
TGTGCCAGCAGTTACAGCCCCAATCAGCCCCAGCATTTT
CASSYSPNQPQHF
>.|.|TRBJ1-2|TRBV5-4
TGTGCCAGCAGCTTGGAGGCGGGGCCCTATGGCTACACCTTC
CASSLEAGPYGYTF
>.|.|TRBJ2-1|TRBV3-1/TRBV3-2
TGTGCCAGCAGCCAAGTCCTAAGACGAGGCAATGAGCAGTTCTTC
CASSQVLRRGNEQFF
>.|.|TRBJ2-3|TRBV12-3/TRBV12-4
TGTGCCAGCAAAGAGGGTGATACGCAGTATTTT
CASKEGDTQYF
>.|TRBD1|TRBJ1-5|TRBV2
TGTGCCAGCAGGGAACAGGGGGCAGGGATCAATCAGCCCCAGCATTTT
CASREQGAGINQPQHF
>.|.|TRBJ2-7|TRBV30
TGTGCCTGGACCCCGGGAGGGGGCTTCAAGCCCTACGAGCAGTACTTC
CAWTPGGGFKPYEQYF
>.|TRBD1|TRBJ1-6|TRBV19
TGTGCCAGTAGAACCGGGACAGCTAATTCACCCCTCCACTTT
CASRTGTANSPLHF
>.|.|TRBJ2-3|TRBV5-1
TGCGCCAGCAGAATAGCGGCTAGCACAGATACGCAGTATTTT
CASRIAASTDTQYF
>.|.|TRBJ2-3|TRBV14
TGTGCCAGCAGCCAAGATCGAGGGTTGGGAGATACGCAGTATTTT
CASSQDRGLGDTQYF
>few|.|TRBJ2-2|TRBV6-2/TRBV6-3
TGTGCCAGCAGCTCTACGGGACTTCCTGGGGAGCTGTTTTTT
CASSSTGLPGELFF
>.|TRBD2|TRBJ2-1|TRBV9
TGTGCCAGCAGCCCTAGCGGGAGAGGCGTAGATGAGCAGTTCTTC
CASSPSGRGVDEQFF
>.|.|TRBJ2-1|TRBV2
TGTGCCAGCAGTACCTTCGGCAATGAGCAGTTCTTC
CASSTFGNEQFF
>.|.|TRBJ1-5|TRBV28
TGTGCCAGCAGCCGCACGGGTATGCCCCAGCATTTT
CASSRTGMPQHF
>.|TRBD2|TRBJ2-5|TRBV6-5
TGTGCCAGCAGTCAGGCTAGCGGGAGTTCGAAGACCCAGTACTTC
CASSQASGSSKTQYF
>.|TRBD2|TRBJ2-3|TRBV3-1/TRBV3-2
TGTGCCAGCAGCCAATTGTTACTAGCGGGAGGGCAAAGCACAGATACGCAGTATTTT
CASSQLLLAGGQSTDTQYF
>.|TRBD2|TRBJ2-1|TRBV7-6
TGTGCCAGCAGCCGAGAGCTAGCGGGGTTCCAAACCCTCAATGAGCAGTTCTTC
CASSRELAGFQTLNEQFF
>.|TRBD1|TRBJ1-5|TRBV7-2
TGTGCCAGCAGCTCCTTCGATGGGACAGTAAGGCAGCCCCAGCATTTT
CASSSFDGTVRQPQHF